The sequence of this T cell receptor beta chain was determined in a study of sequential checkpoint blockade in melanoma (dated by TCRdb to the late 2010s). Regarding the study in general: Using 1:1 randomization, the trial assigned patients either to first-line nivolumab followed by ipilimumab (arm A) or to ipilimumab followed by nivolumab (arm B). Maintenance nivolumab came after both trial sequences. TCRbeta immunosequencing was performed on DNA from fewer than 95 pretreatment melanoma tumor samples. Matched tumor biopsies were taken from roughly 22 patients before treatment and at week 13, after single-agent nivolumab (arm A) or ipilimumab (arm B). About four fifths of the matched tumor biopsy pairs taken before and after treatment were from the same lesion.

The intended sense of this specimen's treatment or condition label: randomized to nivolumab then ipilimumab (arm A) or the reverse (arm B). None of the patients in the trial had previously been given DNA-damaging chemotherapy. Samples were obtained from patients with melanoma enrolled in CheckMate 064, a randomized, open-label phase II trial of sequential checkpoint blockade. Genomic DNA from formalin-fixed paraffin-embedded (FFPE) tissue samples was used for tumor TCR sequencing. The immunoSEQ Assay was used to immunosequence TCRbeta CDR3 regions from genomic DNA. Before high-throughput sequencing, the genomic DNA was amplified using bias-controlled multiplex PCR. Per the source publication's procedure: To quantify the absolute abundance of each unique TCRbeta CDR3 region, the sequences were collapsed and filtered. Clonality, defined as 1 minus Pielou's evenness, was calculated using productive rearrangements only. Tumor T-cell fraction was calculated by normalizing TCRbeta template counts to usable DNA, which was estimated from several housekeeping genes. Clones with significantly greater frequencies in on-treatment versus baseline samples were identified using a previously published method. The table was pulled from immuneACCESS by TCRdb, which kept in-frame rearrangements only. Such tables lose some clones; where checked, under half of the loss comes from unresolved V genes, and the rest has no known cause. V, J and clone size are those of that table, while D and trimming were read from the DNA. This sample is represented by around 4,000 clones; roughly a fifth of them were singletons. Roughly 24% of the sample is in the top ten clones.

This clone showed up many times. The antigen this receptor binds is unknown. The input lacks base qualities; no much larger clone sits a single base away. The CDR3 spans 14 residues, from the cysteine through the phenylalanine. The CDR3 DNA has 42 bases and is translated from base 1. V loses 5 bases at its end and J loses 2 bases; junction bases beyond the gene matches: 5. The germline V gene encodes CDR1 SGHNT and CDR2 YENEEA. Overall results and qualifications from the work: Among patients in the nivolumab-first arm (arm A), tumor TIL clonality before treatment was associated with response (P = .04). Tumor T-cell fraction and clonality were correlated with PD-L1 staining and CD8+ T-cell counts, but not with mutational load. Small sample sizes and reduced statistical power limited the analyses of tumor T-cell fraction within each arm. Patients whose tumor T-cell fraction and clonality increased by week 13 were about 30 times more likely to achieve clinical benefit. The response-prediction model combining TCR metrics and mutation burden needs validation in larger, independent patient cohorts.

The TCR originated in a human donor with melanoma. Recombination joined TRBV11-3 with TRBJ2-5; 7 central nucleotides agree with TRBD1. This sample comprised tumor tissue (inferred from file names), obtained from a patient given nivolumab and ipilimumab in sequence. In nucleotides, the sequence is TGTGCCAGCAGCCCACAGGGACAGCAAGAGACCCAGTACTTC. Its amino acids are CASSPQGQQETQYF.